This T cell receptor (beta chain) was sequenced during a study of PD-L1 blockade in urothelial cancer. Sample time point: pretreatment peripheral blood. Assay: immunoSEQ multiplex PCR; the TCRdb copy retains only in-frame clones and omits some. The sample shows about 52,000 clones, 84% of them seen only once. This receptor was identified in a man between 50 and 59 years old with urothelial cancer. Sequencing was performed on PBMCs, taken around atezolizumab (anti-PD-L1) treatment.

CDR3 bases: TGCGCCAGCAGTGAGTCGATGGTAGCGGGAGCTTTGGAGCAGTTCTTC. This sequence encodes CASSESMVAGALEQFF. The V gene is TRBV10-1, the J gene TRBJ2-1; 9 bases fit TRBD2. The CDR3 is 16 residues long. The junction had 10 bases not matched to a gene; V was cut back by 0 bases and J by 10 bases. Germline V gene data show CDR1 as WNHNN and CDR2 as SYGVQD (reference sequence).